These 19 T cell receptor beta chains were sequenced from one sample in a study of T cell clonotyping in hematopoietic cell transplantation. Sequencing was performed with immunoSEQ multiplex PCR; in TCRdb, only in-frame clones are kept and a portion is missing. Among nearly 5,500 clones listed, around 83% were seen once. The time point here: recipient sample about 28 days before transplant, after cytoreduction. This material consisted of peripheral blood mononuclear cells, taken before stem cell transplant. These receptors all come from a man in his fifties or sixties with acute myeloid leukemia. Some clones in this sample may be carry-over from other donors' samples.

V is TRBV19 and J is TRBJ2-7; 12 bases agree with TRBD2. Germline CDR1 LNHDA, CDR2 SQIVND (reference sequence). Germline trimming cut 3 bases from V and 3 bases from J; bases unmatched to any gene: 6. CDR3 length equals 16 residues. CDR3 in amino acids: CASSMRLAGEFYEQYF. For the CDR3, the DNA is TGTGCCAGTAGTATGCGACTAGCGGGAGAATTCTACGAGCAGTACTTC.

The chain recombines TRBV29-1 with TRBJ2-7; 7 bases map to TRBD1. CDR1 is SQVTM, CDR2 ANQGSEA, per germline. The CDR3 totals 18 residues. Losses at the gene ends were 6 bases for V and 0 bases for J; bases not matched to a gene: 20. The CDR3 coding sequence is TGCAGCGTATCAAAATTTAACACTGGACAGGCCCGCTCCTACGAGCAGTACTTC. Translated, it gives CSVSKFNTGQARSYEQYF.

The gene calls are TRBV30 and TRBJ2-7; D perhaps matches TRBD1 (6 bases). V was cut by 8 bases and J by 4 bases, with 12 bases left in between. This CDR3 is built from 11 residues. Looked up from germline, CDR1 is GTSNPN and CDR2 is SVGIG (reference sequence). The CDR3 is CAHRVSYEQYF. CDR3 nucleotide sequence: TGTGCCCACAGGGTCTCGTACGAGCAGTACTTC.

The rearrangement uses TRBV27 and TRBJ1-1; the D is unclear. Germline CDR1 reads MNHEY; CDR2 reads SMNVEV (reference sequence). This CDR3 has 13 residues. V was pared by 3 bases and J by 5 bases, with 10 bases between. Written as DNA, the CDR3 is TGTGCCAGCAGTTTGAGGTCGAGTACTGAAGCTTTCTTT. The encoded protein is CASSLRSSTEAFF.

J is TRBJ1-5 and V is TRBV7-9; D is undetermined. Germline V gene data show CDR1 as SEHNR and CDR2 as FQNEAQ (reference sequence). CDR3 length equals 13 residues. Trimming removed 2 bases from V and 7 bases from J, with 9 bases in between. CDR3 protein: CASSLFREQPQHF. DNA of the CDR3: TGTGCCAGCAGCTTATTTAGGGAACAGCCCCAGCATTTT.

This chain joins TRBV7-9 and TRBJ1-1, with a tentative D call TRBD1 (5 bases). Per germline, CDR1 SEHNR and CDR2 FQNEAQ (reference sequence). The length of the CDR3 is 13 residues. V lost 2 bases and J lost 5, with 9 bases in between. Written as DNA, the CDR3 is TGTGCCAGCAGCTTACAGGGCGGGACTGAAGCTTTCTTT. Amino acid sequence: CASSLQGGTEAFF.

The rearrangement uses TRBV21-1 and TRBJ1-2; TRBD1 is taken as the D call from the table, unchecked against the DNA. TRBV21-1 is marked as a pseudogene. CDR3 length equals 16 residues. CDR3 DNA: TGTGCCAGCAGCAGTCCTCCGGGACAGGGGGGGTATGGCTACACCTTC. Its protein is CASSSPPGQGGYGYTF.

The DNA of the CDR3 is TGCGCCAGCAGCTTGGTTGCGGGGGGTCATGGCTACACCTTC. Protein sequence: CASSLVAGGHGYTF. The rearrangement uses TRBV5-1 and TRBJ1-2, with D tentatively TRBD1 (5 bases). Germline values: CDR1 SGHRS, CDR2 YFSETQ. V was trimmed by 0 bases and J by 6 bases, leaving 12 bases between them. The length of the CDR3 is 14 residues.

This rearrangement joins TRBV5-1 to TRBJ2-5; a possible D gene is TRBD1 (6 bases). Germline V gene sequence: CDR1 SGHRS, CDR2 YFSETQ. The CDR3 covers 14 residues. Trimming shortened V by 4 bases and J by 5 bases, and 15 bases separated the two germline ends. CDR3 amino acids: CASSPGQSRETQYF. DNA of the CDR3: TGCGCCAGCAGCCCCGGACAGTCCCGGGAGACCCAGTACTTC.

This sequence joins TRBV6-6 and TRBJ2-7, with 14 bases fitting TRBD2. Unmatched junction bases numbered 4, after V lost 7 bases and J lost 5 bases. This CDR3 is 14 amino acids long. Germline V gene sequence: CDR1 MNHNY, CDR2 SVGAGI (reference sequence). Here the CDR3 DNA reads TGTGCCAGCAAACCGGGACTAGCGGGAGACGAGCAGTACTTC. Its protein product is CASKPGLAGDEQYF.

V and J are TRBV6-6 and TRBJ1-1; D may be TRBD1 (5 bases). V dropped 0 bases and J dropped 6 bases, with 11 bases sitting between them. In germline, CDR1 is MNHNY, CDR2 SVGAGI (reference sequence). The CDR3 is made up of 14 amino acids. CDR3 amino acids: CASSYSPGGSEAFF. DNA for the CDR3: TGTGCCAGCAGTTACTCGCCGGGGGGATCTGAAGCTTTCTTT.

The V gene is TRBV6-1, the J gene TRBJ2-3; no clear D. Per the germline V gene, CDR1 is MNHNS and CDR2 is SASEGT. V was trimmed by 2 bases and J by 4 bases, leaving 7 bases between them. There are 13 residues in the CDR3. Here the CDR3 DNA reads TGTGCCAGCAGTGAACGCTATGCAGATACGCAGTATTTT. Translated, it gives CASSERYADTQYF.

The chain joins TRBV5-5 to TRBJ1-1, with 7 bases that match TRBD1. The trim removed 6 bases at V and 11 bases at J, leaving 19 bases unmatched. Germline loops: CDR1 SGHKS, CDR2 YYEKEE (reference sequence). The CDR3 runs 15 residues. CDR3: CASKGADRSAGGAFF. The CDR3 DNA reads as TGTGCCAGCAAGGGGGCCGACAGGTCGGCCGGGGGGGCTTTCTTT. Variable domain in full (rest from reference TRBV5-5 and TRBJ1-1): DAGVTQSPTHLIKTRGQQVTLRCSPISGHKSVSWYQQVLGQGPQFIFQYYEKEERGRGNFPDRFSARQFPNYSSELNVNALLLGDSALYLCASKGADRSAGGAFFGQGTRLTVV.

CDR3 region: CASSTQGGTNEQYF. The CDR3 DNA reads as TGTGCCAGCAGCACACAGGGGGGGACTAACGAGCAGTACTTC. V and J are TRBV7-9 and TRBJ2-7; tentatively, D is TRBD1 (8 bases). The ends were cut back, 5 bases at V and 5 bases at J, with 16 bases in the middle. The length of the CDR3 is 14 residues. Germline-derived CDR1 and CDR2 are SEHNR and FQNEAQ (reference sequence).

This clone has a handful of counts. Here the CDR3 reads CASSDPGDYSNQPQHF. The DNA for the CDR3 is TGTGCCAGCAGTGATCCAGGGGATTATAGCAATCAGCCCCAGCATTTT. V and J are TRBV6-1 and TRBJ1-5, with D tentatively TRBD1 (6 bases). The ends were cut back, 3 bases at V and 0 bases at J, with 12 bases in the middle. Germline V gene lookup returns CDR1 MNHNS and CDR2 SASEGT. The CDR3 has 16 residues.

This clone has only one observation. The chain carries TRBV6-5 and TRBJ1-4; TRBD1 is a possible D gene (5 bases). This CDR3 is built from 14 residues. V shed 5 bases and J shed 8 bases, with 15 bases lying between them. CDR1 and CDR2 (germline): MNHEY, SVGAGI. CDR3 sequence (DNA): TGTGCCAGCAGTCAAAACTGGGGCCAGGAAAAACTGTTTTTT. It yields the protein CASSQNWGQEKLFF.

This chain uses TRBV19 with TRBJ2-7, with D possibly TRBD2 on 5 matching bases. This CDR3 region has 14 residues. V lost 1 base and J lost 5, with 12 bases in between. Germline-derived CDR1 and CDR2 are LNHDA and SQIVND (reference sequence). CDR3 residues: CASSIVLVIHEQYF. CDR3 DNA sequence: TGTGCCAGTAGTATAGTACTAGTAATACACGAGCAGTACTTC.

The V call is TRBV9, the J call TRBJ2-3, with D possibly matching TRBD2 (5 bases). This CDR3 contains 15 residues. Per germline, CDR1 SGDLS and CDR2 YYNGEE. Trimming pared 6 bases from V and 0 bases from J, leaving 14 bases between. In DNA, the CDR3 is TGTGCCAGCACCCGCGGTGGCGGGAGCACAGATACGCAGTATTTT. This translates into CASTRGGGSTDTQYF. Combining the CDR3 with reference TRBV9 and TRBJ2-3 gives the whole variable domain DSGVTQTPKHLITATGQRVTLRCSPRSGDLSVYWYQQSLDQGLQFLIQYYNGEERAKGNILERFSAQQFPDLHSELNLSSLELGDSALYFCASTRGGGSTDTQYFGPGTRLTVL.

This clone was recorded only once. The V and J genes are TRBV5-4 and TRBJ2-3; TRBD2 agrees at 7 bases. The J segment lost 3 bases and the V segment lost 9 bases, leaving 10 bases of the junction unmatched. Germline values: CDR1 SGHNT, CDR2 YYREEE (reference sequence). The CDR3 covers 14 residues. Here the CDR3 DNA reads TGTGCCACATCCCGGACTAGGGATACAGATACGCAGTATTTT. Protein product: CATSRTRDTDTQYF.